This TCR beta chain derives from a study of sequential checkpoint blockade in melanoma. In the study overall: Patients were randomized 1:1 to nivolumab-then-ipilimumab or ipilimumab-then-nivolumab first-line. After both sequences, patients received maintenance nivolumab.

Documented treatment: randomized to nivolumab then ipilimumab (arm A) or the reverse (arm B). PBMC sorting kept live CD3+CD8+ cells without CD19 or CD56. Generated by immunoSEQ multiplex PCR, the TCRdb table keeps only in-frame clones and is missing some. Among under 40,000 clones listed, around nine tenths were seen once. The TCR sequence derives from a human donor with melanoma. The starting material was CD8+ T cells sorted from blood (inferred from file names), obtained from a patient given nivolumab and ipilimumab in sequence.

Here the CDR3 reads CASSLAGGYGYTF. The CDR3 DNA follows: TGTGCCAGCAGCTTAGCGGGGGGTTATGGCTACACCTTC. V and J are TRBV7-6 and TRBJ1-2; a possible D gene is TRBD1 (5 bases). The germline V and J ends were trimmed by 0 bases and 5 bases, with 7 bases remaining between them. Germline CDR1 is SGHVS and CDR2 is FNYEAQ. CDR3 length: 13 amino acids.